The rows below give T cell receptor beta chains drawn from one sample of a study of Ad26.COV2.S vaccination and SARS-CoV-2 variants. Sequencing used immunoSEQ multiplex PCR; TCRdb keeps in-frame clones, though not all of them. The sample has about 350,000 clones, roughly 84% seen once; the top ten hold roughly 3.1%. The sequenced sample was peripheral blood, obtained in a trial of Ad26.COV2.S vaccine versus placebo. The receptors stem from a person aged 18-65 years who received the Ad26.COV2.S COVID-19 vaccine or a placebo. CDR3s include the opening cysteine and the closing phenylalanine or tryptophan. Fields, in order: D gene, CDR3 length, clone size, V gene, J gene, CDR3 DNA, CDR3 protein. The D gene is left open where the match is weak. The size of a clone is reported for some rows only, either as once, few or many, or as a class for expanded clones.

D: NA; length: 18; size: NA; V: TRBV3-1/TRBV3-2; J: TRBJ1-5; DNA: TGTGCCAGCAGCCAAGATTGGCCAGGGACTTATAGCAATCAGCCCCAGCATTTT; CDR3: CASSQDWPGTYSNQPQHF
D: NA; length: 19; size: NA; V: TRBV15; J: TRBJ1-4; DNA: TGTGCCACCAGCAGAGATATAGATACCTGGGGCGCAGTTAATGAAAAACTGTTTTTT; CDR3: CATSRDIDTWGAVNEKLFF
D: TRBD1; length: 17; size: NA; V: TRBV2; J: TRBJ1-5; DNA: TGTGCCAGCAGTGAAGCCCCCCCCCAGGGGGGAGATCAGCCCCAGCATTTT; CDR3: CASSEAPPQGGDQPQHF
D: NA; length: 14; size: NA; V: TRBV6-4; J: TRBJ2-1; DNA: TGTGCCAGCAGTGACTCTCAGGACTACAATGAGCAGTTCTTC; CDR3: CASSDSQDYNEQFF
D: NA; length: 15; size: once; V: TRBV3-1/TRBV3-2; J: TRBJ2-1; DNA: TGTGCCAGCAGCTACGGGACTCCCAAATACAATGAGCAGTTCTTC; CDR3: CASSYGTPKYNEQFF
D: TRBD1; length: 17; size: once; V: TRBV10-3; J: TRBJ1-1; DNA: TGTGCCATCAGTGATTGGGACAGGGCAGGCATGAACACTGAAGCTTTCTTT; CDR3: CAISDWDRAGMNTEAFF
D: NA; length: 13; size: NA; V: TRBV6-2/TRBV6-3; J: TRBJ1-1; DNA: TGTGCCAGCAGTTACAACAGTAACACTGAAGCTTTCTTT; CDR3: CASSYNSNTEAFF
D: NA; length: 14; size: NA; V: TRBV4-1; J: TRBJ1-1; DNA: TGCGCCAGCAGCCAAGATGGGATCCTCCCGGGAGCTTTCTTT; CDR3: CASSQDGILPGAFF
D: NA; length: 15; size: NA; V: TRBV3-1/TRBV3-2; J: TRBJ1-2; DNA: TGTGCCAGCAGCCAAGATCTAGTGGGGCTTTGGGGCTACACCTTC; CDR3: CASSQDLVGLWGYTF
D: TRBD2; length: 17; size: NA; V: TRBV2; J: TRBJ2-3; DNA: TGTGCCAGCAGCCCCGGGACTAGCGGGGGGAGCACAGATACGCAGTATTTT; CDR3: CASSPGTSGGSTDTQYF